This is a list of T cell receptor beta chains from one sample in a study of neurological immune-mediated disorders. TCRdb recomputed calls from the 5' RACE reads with MiXCR, one row per CDR3 protein. The sample lists over 35,000 distinct CDR3 sequences; roughly 13% were seen once. Sequencing was performed on PBMCs. Receptors were obtained from a female donor in good health. CDR3s include the opening cysteine and the closing phenylalanine or tryptophan. Each record gives: D gene, V gene, J gene, clone size, CDR3 protein, CDR3 DNA. A D gene is named only where the DNA matches it firmly. Rows may omit the clone size; those that give it use once, few, many or a size class.

d_call: TRBD1; v_call: TRBV5-1; j_call: TRBJ1-1; clone_size: once; cdr3_aa: CASSTGTGGTEDFF; cdr3_nt: TGCGCCAGCAGTACCGGGACAGGGGGAACTGAAGATTTCTTT
d_call: TRBD1; v_call: TRBV7-9; j_call: TRBJ2-7; clone_size: many; cdr3_aa: CASSLGGGSSYEQYF; cdr3_nt: TGTGCCAGCAGCCTAGGGGGCGGGTCCTCCTACGAGCAGTACTTC
d_call: -; v_call: TRBV7-2; j_call: TRBJ1-5; clone_size: -; cdr3_aa: CASSLVGYSNQPQHF; cdr3_nt: TGTGCCAGCAGCTTAGTAGGATATAGCAATCAGCCCCAGCATTTT
d_call: -; v_call: TRBV12-3/TRBV12-4; j_call: TRBJ2-5; clone_size: many; cdr3_aa: CASRKETQYF; cdr3_nt: TGTGCCAGCAGAAAAGAGACCCAGTACTTC
d_call: -; v_call: TRBV29-1; j_call: TRBJ2-7; clone_size: many; cdr3_aa: CSVEYPIGGYEQYF; cdr3_nt: TGCAGCGTTGAGTACCCGATAGGAGGGTACGAGCAGTACTTC
d_call: -; v_call: TRBV5-1; j_call: TRBJ2-1; clone_size: many; cdr3_aa: CASSLTPSDNEQFF; cdr3_nt: TGCGCCAGCAGCTTGACCCCTAGCGACAATGAGCAGTTCTTC
d_call: TRBD1; v_call: TRBV7-2; j_call: TRBJ1-4; clone_size: -; cdr3_aa: CVSSLSRTGREKLFF; cdr3_nt: TGTGTCAGCAGCTTATCGCGGACAGGGAGAGAAAAACTGTTTTTT
d_call: -; v_call: TRBV19; j_call: TRBJ1-5; clone_size: -; cdr3_aa: CASSKQSGTGAGGNQPQHF; cdr3_nt: TGTGCCAGTAGTAAACAGTCCGGCACAGGTGCCGGGGGCAATCAGCCCCAGCATTTT
d_call: -; v_call: TRBV29-1; j_call: TRBJ2-1; clone_size: many; cdr3_aa: CSVEEVRGPYNEQFF; cdr3_nt: TGCAGCGTTGAAGAAGTGCGGGGACCCTACAATGAGCAGTTCTTC
d_call: -; v_call: TRBV5-1; j_call: TRBJ2-1; clone_size: many; cdr3_aa: CASSKDNSYNEQFF; cdr3_nt: TGCGCCAGCAGCAAGGACAACTCCTACAATGAGCAGTTCTTC
d_call: -; v_call: TRBV5-1; j_call: TRBJ1-1; clone_size: -; cdr3_aa: CSSSTTWTLNTEAFF; cdr3_nt: TGCTCCAGCAGCACAACATGGACCCTGAACACTGAAGCTTTCTTT
d_call: -; v_call: TRBV6-2/TRBV6-3; j_call: TRBJ2-2; clone_size: few; cdr3_aa: CASKENHLFRQGTGELFF; cdr3_nt: TGTGCCAGCAAAGAGAATCACCTCTTTCGTCAGGGAACCGGGGAGCTGTTTTTT
d_call: TRBD1; v_call: TRBV20-1; j_call: TRBJ1-1; clone_size: many; cdr3_aa: CSAGQGGTLMNTEAFF; cdr3_nt: TGCAGTGCTGGCCAAGGGGGCACTTTAATGAACACTGAAGCTTTCTTT
d_call: TRBD2; v_call: TRBV5-1; j_call: TRBJ2-5; clone_size: many; cdr3_aa: CASSLRGAAGEETQYF; cdr3_nt: TGCGCCAGCAGCTTAAGGGGCGCGGCGGGGGAGGAGACCCAGTACTTC
d_call: -; v_call: TRBV29-1; j_call: TRBJ1-4; clone_size: many; cdr3_aa: CSVGGGAGEKLFF; cdr3_nt: TGCAGCGTCGGCGGGGGTGCGGGGGAAAAACTGTTTTTT
d_call: -; v_call: TRBV10-2; j_call: TRBJ2-1; clone_size: many; cdr3_aa: CASSLAGYNEQFF; cdr3_nt: TGCGCCAGCAGCTTGGCGGGCTACAATGAGCAGTTCTTC